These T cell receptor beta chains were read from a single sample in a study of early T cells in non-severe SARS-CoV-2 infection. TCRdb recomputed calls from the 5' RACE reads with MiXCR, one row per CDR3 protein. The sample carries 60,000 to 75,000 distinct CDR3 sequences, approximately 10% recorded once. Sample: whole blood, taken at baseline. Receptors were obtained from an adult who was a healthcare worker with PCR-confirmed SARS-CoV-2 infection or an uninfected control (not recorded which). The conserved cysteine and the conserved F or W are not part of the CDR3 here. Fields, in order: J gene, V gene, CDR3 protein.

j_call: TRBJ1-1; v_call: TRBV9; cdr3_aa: ASSVSGMNTEAF
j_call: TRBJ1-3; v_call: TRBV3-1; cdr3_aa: ASSFPGDTIY
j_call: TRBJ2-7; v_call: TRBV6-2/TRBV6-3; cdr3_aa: ASSYSIGTSGSWEQY
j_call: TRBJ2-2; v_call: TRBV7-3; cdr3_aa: ASSSTSGRVNTGELF
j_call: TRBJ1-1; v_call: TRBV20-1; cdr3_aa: SAQVNTEAF
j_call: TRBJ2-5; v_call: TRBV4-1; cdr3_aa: ASSQDGTALQETQY
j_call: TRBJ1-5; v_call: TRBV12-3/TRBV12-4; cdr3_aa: ASRGQGTGNQPQH
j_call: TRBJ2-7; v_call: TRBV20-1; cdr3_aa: SARPKDRGAVDEQY
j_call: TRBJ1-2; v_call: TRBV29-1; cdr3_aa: SVEGQGLNYGYT
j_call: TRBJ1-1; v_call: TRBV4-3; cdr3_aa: ASSQDAHRVTTEAF
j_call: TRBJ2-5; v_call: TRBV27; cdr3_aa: ASGRSQETQY
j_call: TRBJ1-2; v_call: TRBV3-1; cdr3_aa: ASSQDRAGNGYT
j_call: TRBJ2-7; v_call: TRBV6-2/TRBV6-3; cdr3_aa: ASSYAGFRSYEQY
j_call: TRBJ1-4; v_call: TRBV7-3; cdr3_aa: ASSLIAWEKLF
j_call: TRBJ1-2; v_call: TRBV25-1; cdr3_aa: ASSAADYGYT
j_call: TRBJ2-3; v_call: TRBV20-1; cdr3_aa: SASRLAGDSNTQY
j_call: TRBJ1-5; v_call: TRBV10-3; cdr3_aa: AISEELGEYQPQH
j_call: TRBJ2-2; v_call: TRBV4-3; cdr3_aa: ASSQDRGLNTGELF
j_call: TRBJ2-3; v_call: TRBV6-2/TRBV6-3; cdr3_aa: ASTDTRPTQY
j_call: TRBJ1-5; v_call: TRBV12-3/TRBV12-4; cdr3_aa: ASSLMGGRQPQH
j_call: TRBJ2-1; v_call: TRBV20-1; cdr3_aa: SGAQPPDEQF
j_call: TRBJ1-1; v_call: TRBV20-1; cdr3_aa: SASIDSRNTEAF
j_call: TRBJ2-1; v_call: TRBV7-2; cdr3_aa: ASSLAVANEQF
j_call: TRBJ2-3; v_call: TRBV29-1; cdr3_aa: SVDGGLDTQY
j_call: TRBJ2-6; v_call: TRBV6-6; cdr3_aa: ASRQSSGANVLT
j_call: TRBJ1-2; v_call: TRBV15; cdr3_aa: ATSRDDFTGYT
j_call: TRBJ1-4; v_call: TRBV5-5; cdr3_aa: ASSLGRGAEKLF
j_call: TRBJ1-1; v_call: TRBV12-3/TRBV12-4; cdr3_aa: ASSPLIGARFTEAF
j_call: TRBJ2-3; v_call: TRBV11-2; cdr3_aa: ASSKSWTSGSDTQY
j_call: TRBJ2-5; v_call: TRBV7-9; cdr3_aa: ASSLVGAEETQY
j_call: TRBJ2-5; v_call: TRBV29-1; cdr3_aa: SVEWGAETQY
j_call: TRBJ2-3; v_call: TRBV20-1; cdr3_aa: SATGLAGGPDTQY